Listed here are 3 T cell receptor beta chains from one sample, sequenced in a study of CD8+ T cells in alopecia areata. Following extraction, RNA underwent reverse transcription to cDNA, which served as the sequencing template. The method was immunoSEQ multiplex PCR; TCRdb's version includes in-frame clones alone and lacks a portion of them. Singletons are absent from the sample, which has about 9,000 clones. Separation of pooled cutaneous lymph node cells was by sorting with CD4, CD8alpha, NKG2D, NKG2ACE and other markers. Sequenced sample: CD8+ T cells sorted from a lymph node. Every receptor here comes from a C3H/HeJ mouse with alopecia areata. The mouse strain carries the MHC haplotype H2-k.

This clone was found a few times. Gene names are mouse gene names. Read sequence stops 4 residues before the CDR3 end, and the germline J gene provides the missing end. The chain couples TRBV31 to TRBJ2-1; 13 bases line up with TRBD2. The V gene end was trimmed by 3 bases and the J gene end by 0 bases; junction bases not matched to a gene: 8. Germline-derived CDR1 and CDR2 are GKSSPN and SITVG. This CDR3 has 18 residues. CDR3 in amino acids: CAWRPGLGGSYNYAEQFF. The CDR3 bases that were read are TGTGCCTGGAGACCGGGACTGGGGGGGAGTTATAACTATGCT. Together with reference TRBV31 and TRBJ2-1, the CDR3 gives the full variable domain: AQTIHQWPVAEIKAVGSPLSLGCTIKGKSSPNLYWYWQATGGTLQQLFYSITVGQVESVVQLNLSASRPKDDQFILSTEKLLLSHSGFYLCAWRPGLGGSYNYAEQFFGPGTRLTVL.

The table lists this clone with many counts. Gene and germline names: mouse. Read sequence stops 4 residues before the CDR3 end, and the germline J gene provides the missing end. The genes are TRBV1 and TRBJ2-7; the D is unclear. V lost 0 bases and J 0 bases, leaving 6 bases between the germline ends. The CDR3 is made up of 14 amino acids. Germline CDR1 is NSQYPW and CDR2 is LRSPGD (reference sequence). CDR3 residues: CTCSAEGSSYEQYF. The sequenced CDR3 bases are TGCACCTGCAGTGCAGAGGGGAGCTCCTAT.

This clone was seen at least ten times. Gene names are the mouse ones. The read gets to within 4 residues of the CDR3 end, and the germline J gene fills in the rest. V usage is TRBV5 and J usage is TRBJ2-7; TRBD2 aligns across 8 bases. Germline trimming cut 1 base from V and 1 base from J; bases unmatched to any gene: 0. This CDR3 region has 14 residues. Germline CDR1 is LGHNA and CDR2 is YNLKQL (reference sequence). The CDR3 sequence: CASSQVGGSYEQYF. The DNA read from the CDR3 is TGTGCCAGCAGCCAAGTGGGGGGGTCCTAT.